Listed below are T cell receptor beta chains from one sample, sequenced in a study of cytomegalovirus exposure and HLA in healthy donors. Produced via immunoSEQ multiplex PCR; TCRdb's table is partial and in-frame only. The sample shows 82,000 or so clones, 85% to 95% of them seen only once. Material: PBMCs. The receptors stem from a woman between 18 and 30 years old in good health and CMV-seronegative. The CDR3 runs from the conserved cysteine through the conserved F or W. Fields, in order: D gene, V gene, J gene, CDR3 protein, CDR3 DNA. The D gene is left open where the match is weak.

-	TRBV5-4	TRBJ1-3	CASSFGVGEDTIYF	TGTGCCAGCAGCTTCGGGGTAGGGGAGGACACCATATATTTT
TRBD2	TRBV7-2	TRBJ2-5	CASSLYGGGETQYF	TGTGCCAGCAGCTTATACGGGGGGGGAGAGACCCAGTACTTC
-	TRBV30	TRBJ2-7	CAWSPGHLNYEQYF	TGTGCCTGGAGCCCGGGACATCTCAACTACGAGCAGTACTTC
-	TRBV20-1	TRBJ2-7	CSARVPGEQYF	TGCAGTGCTAGGGTGCCCGGCGAGCAGTACTTC
-	TRBV15	TRBJ1-2	CATSPDSEFYGYTF	TGTGCCACCAGCCCGGACTCCGAATTCTATGGCTACACCTTC
-	TRBV11-2	TRBJ2-2	CASSLAGASPGELFF	TGTGCCAGCAGCTTAGCGGGAGCCTCTCCCGGGGAGCTGTTTTTT
-	TRBV19	TRBJ1-2	CASSVGGPGYTF	TGTGCCAGTAGTGTGGGGGGGCCCGGCTACACCTTC
TRBD2	TRBV10-3	TRBJ2-5	CAISEGGVATQYF	TGTGCCATCAGTGAGGGGGGGGTGGCGACCCAGTACTTC
-	TRBV7-8	TRBJ1-2	CASSLEFGTRLLNYGYTF	TGTGCCAGCAGCTTAGAGTTCGGGACACGACTTCTTAACTATGGCTACACCTTC
TRBD2	TRBV6-5	TRBJ2-1	CASSRGGEPYNEQFF	TGTGCCAGCAGCCGCGGGGGGGAACCCTACAATGAGCAGTTCTTC
-	TRBV11-2	TRBJ2-7	CASSLEGGGYEQYF	TGTGCCAGCAGCTTAGAGGGAGGGGGGTACGAGCAGTACTTC
-	TRBV4-3	TRBJ2-2	CASSQDSTGRWPGELFF	TGCGCCAGCAGCCAAGACTCAACAGGGAGATGGCCCGGGGAGCTGTTTTTT
-	TRBV4-1	TRBJ1-1	CASRMDQGNLLITEAFF	TGCGCCAGCAGGATGGATCAGGGGAATTTGCTAATCACTGAAGCTTTCTTT
TRBD1	TRBV5-3	TRBJ2-7	CARSYYQPGQRPFGQYF	TGTGCCAGAAGCTACTATCAGCCGGGACAGCGCCCTTTTGGGCAGTACTTC
-	TRBV4-3	TRBJ1-2	CASSPFEDSLRGGYTF	TGCGCCAGCAGCCCCTTCGAGGACAGTTTACGAGGTGGCTACACCTTC
-	TRBV10-1	TRBJ1-6	CASSESRRPSRNSPLHF	TGCGCCAGCAGTGAGTCGAGGAGGCCATCCCGTAATTCACCCCTCCACTTT